The TCR beta chain described here comes from a study of identical twins. Each CDR3 protein is one row after TCRdb ran MiXCR on the 5' RACE reads. Of 650,000 to 750,000 distinct CDR3 sequences listed, 21% are singletons. Germline CDR1 reads DFQATT; CDR2 reads SNEGSKA (reference sequence). The CDR3 has 13 amino acids. V lost 2 bases to trimming and J lost 1 base, with 8 bases between them. This clonotype has a handful of counts. No antigen is known for it. Points from the study as a whole: Within cord blood, abundant beta clonotypes carried fewer insertions, but memory repertoires showed no such trend. Partly confounded zero-insertion analyses could result from invariant MAIT and iNKT cells.

These same records also appear under a second study, on T cells expressing NK-cell markers. That paper adds: Seven of eight sequenced donors tested HCMV-seropositive; one tested seronegative. An anti-gamma-delta TCR antibody was added in several experiments. It restricted sorting to alpha-beta TCR-expressing T cells.

The sequence was obtained from a woman aged 18-29 years in good health. The chain carries TRBV20-1 and TRBJ1-1; D is unclear. Sequenced material: PBMCs. CDR3 sequence reads: CSARWSENTEAFF. CDR3 bases: TGCAGTGCTAGATGGTCCGAGAACACTGAAGCTTTCTTT.